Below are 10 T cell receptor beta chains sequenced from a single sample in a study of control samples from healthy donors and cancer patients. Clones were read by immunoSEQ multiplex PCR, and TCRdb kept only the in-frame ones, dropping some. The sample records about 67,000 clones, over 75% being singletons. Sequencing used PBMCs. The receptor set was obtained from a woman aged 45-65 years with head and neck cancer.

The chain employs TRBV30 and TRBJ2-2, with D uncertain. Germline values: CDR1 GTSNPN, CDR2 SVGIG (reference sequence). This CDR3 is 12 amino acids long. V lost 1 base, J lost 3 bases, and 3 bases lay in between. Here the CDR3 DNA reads TGTGCCTGGAGTGCCGACACCGGGGAGCTGTTTTTT. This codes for CAWSADTGELFF. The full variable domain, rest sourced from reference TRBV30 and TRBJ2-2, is SQTIHQWPATLVQPVGSPLSLECTVEGTSNPNLYWYRQAAGRGLQLLFYSVGIGQISSEVPQNLSASRPQDRQFILSSKKLLLSDSGFYLCAWSADTGELFFGEGSRLTVL.

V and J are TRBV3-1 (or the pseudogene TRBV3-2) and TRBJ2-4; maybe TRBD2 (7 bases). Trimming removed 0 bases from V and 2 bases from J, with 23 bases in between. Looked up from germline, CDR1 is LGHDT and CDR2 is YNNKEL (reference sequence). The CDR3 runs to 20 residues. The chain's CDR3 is CASSQDRGPGGTLPKNIQYF. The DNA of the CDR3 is TGTGCCAGCAGCCAAGATCGGGGGCCGGGGGGAACTCTCCCCAAAAACATTCAGTACTTC.

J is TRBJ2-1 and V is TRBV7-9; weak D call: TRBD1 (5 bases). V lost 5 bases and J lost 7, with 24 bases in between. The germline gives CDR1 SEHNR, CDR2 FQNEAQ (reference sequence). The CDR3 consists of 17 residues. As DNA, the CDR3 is TGTGCCAGCAGCCTAACTCATTCCTCCAGGACACTTAATGAGCAGTTCTTC. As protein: CASSLTHSSRTLNEQFF.

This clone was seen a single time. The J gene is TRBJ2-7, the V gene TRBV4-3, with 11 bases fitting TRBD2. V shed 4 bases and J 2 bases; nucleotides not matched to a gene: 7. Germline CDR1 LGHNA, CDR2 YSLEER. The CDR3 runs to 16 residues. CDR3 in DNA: TGCGCCAGCAGCCCCCGACTAGCGGGGCCACCCTACGAGCAGTACTTC. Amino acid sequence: CASSPRLAGPPYEQYF.

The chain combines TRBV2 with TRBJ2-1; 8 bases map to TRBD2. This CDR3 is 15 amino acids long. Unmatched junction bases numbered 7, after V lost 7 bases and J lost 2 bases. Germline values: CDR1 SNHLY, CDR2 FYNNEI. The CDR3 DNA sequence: TGTGCCAGCACGGGGTTAGCGGGGACCTACAATGAGCAGTTCTTC. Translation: CASTGLAGTYNEQFF. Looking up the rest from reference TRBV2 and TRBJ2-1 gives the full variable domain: EPEVTQTPSHQVTQMGQEVILRCVPISNHLYFYWYRQILGQKVEFLVSFYNNEISEKSEIFDDQFSVERPDGSNFTLKIRSTKLEDSAMYFCASTGLAGTYNEQFFGPGTRLTVL.

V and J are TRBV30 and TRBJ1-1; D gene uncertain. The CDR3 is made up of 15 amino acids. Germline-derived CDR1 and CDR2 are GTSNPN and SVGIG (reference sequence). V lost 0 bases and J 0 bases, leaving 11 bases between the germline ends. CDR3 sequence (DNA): TGTGCCTGGAGTGTAACACCTGCCTTGAACACTGAAGCTTTCTTT. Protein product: CAWSVTPALNTEAFF. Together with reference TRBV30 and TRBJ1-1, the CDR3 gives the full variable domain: SQTIHQWPATLVQPVGSPLSLECTVEGTSNPNLYWYRQAAGRGLQLLFYSVGIGQISSEVPQNLSASRPQDRQFILSSKKLLLSDSGFYLCAWSVTPALNTEAFFGQGTRLTVV.

This CDR3 reads CASSLGGRQYF. CDR3 in DNA: TGTGCCAGCAGTTTGGGGGGTCGGCAGTATTTT. The chain is built from TRBV6-1 and TRBJ2-3, with a weak D call TRBD2 (6 bases). The length of the CDR3 is 11 residues. Trimming removed 5 bases at V and 11 bases at J, with 11 bases between. From germline, CDR1 is MNHNS and CDR2 SASEGT.

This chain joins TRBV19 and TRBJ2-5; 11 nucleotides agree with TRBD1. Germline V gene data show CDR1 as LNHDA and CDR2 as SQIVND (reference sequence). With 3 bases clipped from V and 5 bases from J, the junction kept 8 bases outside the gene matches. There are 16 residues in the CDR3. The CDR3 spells CASSIPGTGGRETQYF. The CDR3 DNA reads TGTGCCAGTAGTATCCCCGGGACAGGGGGGCGTGAGACCCAGTACTTC.

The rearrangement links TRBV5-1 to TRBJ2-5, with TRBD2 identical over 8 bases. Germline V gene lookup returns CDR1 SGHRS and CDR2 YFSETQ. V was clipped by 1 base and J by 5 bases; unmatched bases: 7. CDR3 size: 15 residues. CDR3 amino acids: CASSLSGGAMETQYF. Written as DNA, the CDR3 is TGCGCCAGCAGCTTGTCCGGGGGGGCGATGGAGACCCAGTACTTC.

CDR3 DNA: TGTGCCAGTAGTATATTTAAAGGGACGCGCGGCACCGGGGAGCTGTTTTTT. The encoded protein is CASSIFKGTRGTGELFF. This chain links TRBV19 with TRBJ2-2; D may match TRBD1 or TRBD2 (5 bases each). The CDR3 length is 17 residues. Germline CDR1 reads LNHDA; CDR2 reads SQIVND (reference sequence). V was trimmed by 2 bases and J by 4 bases, leaving 17 bases between them.